Listed here are 4 T cell receptor beta chains from one sample, sequenced in a study of brain T cells in children with intractable seizures. The method was immunoSEQ multiplex PCR; TCRdb's version includes in-frame clones alone and lacks a portion of them. Of roughly 69,000 clones in the sample, about 96% were seen once. The sample in question was peripheral blood, obtained at surgery. These receptor sequences come from a boy younger than two with focal cortical dysplasia and intractable seizures.

The gene calls are TRBV5-8 and TRBJ2-6, with D perhaps TRBD1 (5 bases). This CDR3 comprises 19 residues. V lost 1 base and J 6 bases, leaving 23 bases between the germline ends. The V gene's germline CDR1 is SGHTS and CDR2 YDEGEE. CDR3 region: CASSLSLMYGRALANVLTF. The DNA for the CDR3 is TGTGCCAGCAGCTTGAGTCTTATGTATGGCAGGGCGTTGGCCAACGTCCTGACTTTC.

The genes are TRBV11-2 and TRBJ2-5, with D possibly being TRBD1 or TRBD2 (6 bases each). This CDR3 spans 17 amino acids. With 2 bases removed from V and 3 bases from J, the gap between germline ends came to 19 bases. Germline values: CDR1 SGHAT, CDR2 FQNNGV. The CDR3 protein is CASSLQGRRGLEETQYF. CDR3 in DNA: TGTGCCAGCAGCTTACAGGGGAGACGGGGGCTAGAAGAGACCCAGTACTTC.

The genes are TRBV27 and TRBJ1-1; no definite D call. There are 16 residues in the CDR3. Germline CDR1 and CDR2: MNHEY and SMNVEV (reference sequence). Trimming took off 5 bases at V and 1 base at J, with 17 bases between the two ends. This CDR3 reads CASSRPGPGPNTEAFF. The CDR3 coding sequence is TGTGCCAGCAGTCGTCCCGGCCCAGGACCGAACACTGAAGCTTTCTTT.

The CDR3 DNA follows: TGCAGCGTTGGGAGTCCCCAAATGGAGCAGTACTTC. Translated: CSVGSPQMEQYF. V usage is TRBV29-1 and J usage is TRBJ2-7, with no clear D. In germline, CDR1 is SQVTM, CDR2 ANQGSEA. This CDR3 has 12 residues. Trimming took 4 bases from V and 7 from J, leaving 14 bases between them.